This T cell receptor (beta chain) was recovered during a study of blood T cell repertoires in COVID-19. Those enrolled, adults aged about 18 to 95 years, came from around 24 US areas. Cohorts were based on clinical histories the participants reported. Two negative PCRs, clearance, or symptom resolution were required of recovered Cohort 3 donors. As processed by the authors: Using reference gene primer amplification, nucleated cell counts were estimated. The method was immunoSEQ multiplex PCR; TCRdb's version includes in-frame clones alone and lacks a portion of them. V and J calls and clone size are copied from that table; D and trimming were computed from the DNA. Among 110,000 to 150,000 clones listed, 85% were seen once. The source material was PBMCs or T cells enriched from blood (not recorded which). The receptor's source is a woman between 35 and 50 years old who had recovered from COVID-19.

CDR3 protein: CASSLDTASTDTQYF. CDR3 coding DNA: TGTGCCAGCAGCTTGGATACAGCTAGCACAGATACGCAGTATTTT. The V and J genes are TRBV5-8 and TRBJ2-3, with no clear D. From germline, CDR1 is SGHTS and CDR2 YDEGEE. V was trimmed by 0 bases and J by 0 bases, leaving 8 bases between them. This CDR3 region has 15 residues.